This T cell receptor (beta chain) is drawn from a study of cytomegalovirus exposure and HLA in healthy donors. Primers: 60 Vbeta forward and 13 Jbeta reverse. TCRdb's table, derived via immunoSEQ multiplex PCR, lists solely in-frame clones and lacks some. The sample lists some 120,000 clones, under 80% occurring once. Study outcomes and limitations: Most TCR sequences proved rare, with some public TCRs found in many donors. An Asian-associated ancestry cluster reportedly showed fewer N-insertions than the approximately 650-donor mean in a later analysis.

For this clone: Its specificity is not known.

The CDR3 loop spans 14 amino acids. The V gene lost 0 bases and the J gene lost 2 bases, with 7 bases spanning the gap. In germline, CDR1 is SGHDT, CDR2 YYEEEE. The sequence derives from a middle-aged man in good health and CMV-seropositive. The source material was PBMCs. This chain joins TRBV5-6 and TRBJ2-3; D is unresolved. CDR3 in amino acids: CASSLDTTTDTQYF. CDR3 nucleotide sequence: TGTGCCAGCAGCTTGGACACCACCACAGATACGCAGTATTTT.